This T cell receptor (beta chain) was sequenced in a study of cytomegalovirus exposure and HLA in healthy donors (TCRdb year 2017). About the study as a whole: According to an earlier analysis of 587 of the donors, some 180 million T cells yielded approximately 120 million unique TCR beta sequences and less than 300 Gb of sequence data. Roughly 300 gigabases of sequencing data and approximately 93 million unique TCR sequences were included in an early release covering under 650 HLA-typed donors. The genetic ancestry cluster associated with self-reported Caucasian donors included roughly 84% of the 398 genotyped donors. The study aimed to test whether signatures of past pathogen exposure could be identified by cataloging public T cell receptors. The T cell repertoires of some 700 subjects were profiled by immunosequencing and related to cytomegalovirus serostatus. In addition to the first cohort of 500 to 850 subjects, a separate validation cohort of 120 different subjects was used. To predict cytomegalovirus infection status, the study combined high-throughput TCR immunosequencing, statistical association of individual TCRs with disease status, and machine learning. A later analysis re-examined previously published TCR beta repertoires from around 670 donors and added high-resolution HLA genotyping to investigate patterns of TCR occurrence. In the later analysis, no new phenotypic data were used to find candidate immune exposures; instead, reliance was placed on TCR beta sequences and their occurrence across donors. An earlier analysis of fewer than 700 of the donors applied high-throughput TCR beta sequencing to assess whether each TCR beta V gene segment acted as functional or pseudogenic. Donor age, sex, ethnicity and CMV serostatus were compiled together with the repertoire data. In a later genetic analysis, genome-wide SNP genotypes for about three fifths of the 666 donors were used, and that subset was treated as a discovery cohort. All discovery cohort repertoires had been generated using a single sequencing platform. HLA typing included class I and class II loci at four-digit resolution. The number of typed donors differed by locus: roughly 629-640 for A, B, C, DRB1 and DQB1; roughly 510 for DQA1; approximately 600 for DPA1; and roughly 450 for DPB1. Roughly 5 DR-DQ haplotypes were handled as single units for association and clustering, since linkage in the cohort was strong. Among some 410 genotyped donors of the cohort, an average of roughly 230,000 unique TCR beta nucleotide sequences was sequenced per donor, of which approximately 19% were non-productive.

In regard to this clone: Its antigen has not been determined. Base quality data are lacking; no much larger clone is found one base away.

The cohort comprised 710 or so healthy bone marrow donors. All cohort members were sampled while nominally healthy, although unrecorded immune exposures were likely present. The donor was CMV seropositive and belonged to the group of more than 250 seropositive cohort members. A peripheral blood sample was collected from each donor, and TCR beta sequencing was performed on peripheral blood mononuclear cells. The Qiagen DNeasy Blood Extraction Kit was used to extract genomic DNA from the blood cell samples. The CDR3 sequence holds 13 residues, the cysteine and phenylalanine included. The DNA shown is the 39-base CDR3, in frame from base 1. CDR1 and CDR2 are drawn from the germline V gene: SGHTA, FQGNSA. V is pared back by 5 bases and J by 5 bases, with 12 bases lying between the germline termini. The library was prepared using the immunoSEQ multiplex PCR assay. The multiplex PCR relied on a mix of 60 forward primers for TCR Vbeta segments and 13 reverse primers for TCR Jbeta segments. The CDR3 region of rearranged TCR beta genes was amplified from genomic DNA by a multiplex PCR assay. Amplified TCR beta libraries were sequenced as 87-base-pair reads on the Illumina HiSeq System. In the original analysis: A later analysis counted approximately 84 million unique TCR beta chains across the 550 to 800 repertoires, and 9.5 million to 11 million of these chains were shared by at least two donors. A nearest-neighbor algorithm error-corrected the raw reads and collapsed the reads into unique sequences, merging closely related sequences to remove PCR and sequencing errors. CDR3 sequences were aligned to IMGT reference sequences to assign V, D and J gene segments. For a sequence to be retained, a match of at least six nucleotides was required to both a V gene segment and a J gene segment. Rearrangements were classified as productive when the CDR3 lacked stop codons and remained in frame with V and J, and all other rearrangements were classified as non-productive. CDR3 was defined according to IMGT convention as the region running from the second conserved V-encoded cysteine to the conserved J-encoded phenylalanine. Sequences without an unambiguous match to a single V gene segment were excluded from the earlier analysis of a few hundred of the donors. In an earlier analysis of 587 of the donors, a V segment was called functional when productive rearrangements were above 56.7%, and segregating when the standard deviation between donors exceeded 5%. To diagnose cytomegalovirus status from the catalog of TCR beta chain sequences, a statistical classification framework was built. V and J gene assignment, in a later analysis, came from comparing TCR nucleotide sequences with IMGT/GENE-DB human TR gene sequences. The TCRdist pipeline was used in a later analysis to assign CDR3 sequences and most-parsimonious VDJ recombination scenarios. In a later analysis, each TCR beta chain was defined by its CDR3 amino acid sequence together with its V-gene family, and reads lacking a unique V-gene family were excluded. To address suspected cross-contamination and a sequencing artifact, a later analysis removed 450 to 700 highly shared, low-generation-probability nucleotide sequences. In a later analysis, a clonal expansion index for each public chain was calculated from normalized within-repertoire ranks of inferred template counts. A later analysis computed generation probabilities with a VDJ recombination model fitted to out-of-frame rearrangements, and checked the results against IGoR. In a later analysis, TCR-TCR, TCR-HLA and TCR-CMV co-occurrence was scored with hypergeometric tests, and a repertoire-size bias correction was applied to TCR pairs. In a later analysis, false discovery rates were estimated by permuting HLA or CMV assignments 20 times. In a later analysis, co-occurring TCRs were grouped with DBSCAN, and TCRdist sequence similarity was added when clustering was performed within HLA-allele-positive subsets. Repertoires with fewer than 30,000 or more than 120,000 public chains were left out of co-occurrence clustering, as were four to six repertoires with anomalous nucleotide sharing. TCRdb mirrors the immuneACCESS table, restricted to in-frame sequences. Some clones are absent from its copies; in checked studies, under half trace to an unresolved V gene, and the reason for the others is unknown. The V and J calls and clone size come from that table; D and trimming were worked out from the DNA. This sample gives approximately 120,000 clones in total; 65% to 80% of them show up just once. The top ten clonotypes cover approximately 11% of the sample.

Overall results and qualifications from the work: The cohort was sequenced for TCR beta chains only, and without alpha or paired-chain data the features that could be detected were limited. In an earlier analysis of more than 450 of the donors, most TCR beta V segments were observed in productive rearrangements about 87% or about 30% of the time, broadly matching IMGT annotations. In a later analysis, around 15,000 TCR beta sequences were associated with specific HLA alleles at a false discovery rate of 0.05. In a later analysis, several top co-occurrence clusters were reported to appear linked to parvovirus B19, influenza, CMV and Epstein-Barr virus. Because counts were too low, roughly 17 rarely observed V segments, including chromosome 9 orphons, were left out of the earlier analysis of over 550 of the donors. In a later genetic analysis, a missense DCLRE1C variant was associated with V-gene and J-gene trimming of TCR beta chains, and the association was replicated in an independent cohort. Sequencing depth was assumed to be roughly uniform across donors in the presence/absence analyses, though that assumption may not hold. Because some donors lacked HLA typing at each locus, the association tests relied only on the typed subset. In the study, about 150 TCR beta chains were listed as associated with cytomegalovirus. According to a later analysis, TCR association rates differed among HLA loci, with DRB1 alleles showing the most associated TCRs and HLA-C alleles showing the fewest. Across donors, most TCR sequences were observed very rarely, whereas some public TCRs were present in many individuals. A group of highly shared sequence variants was considered likely to be a technical artifact of the sequencing pipeline. A later analysis found that HLA-associated TCR beta chains were more clonally expanded and had lower generation probabilities than equally common non-associated chains. In vitro tests confirmed that a few of the cytomegalovirus-associated TCR beta chains recognize cytomegalovirus antigens. The only immune exposure information available for the cohort was CMV serostatus. A further reported finding was that TCR beta sequences accurately predicted the HLA-A and HLA-B alleles for most subjects in the first cohort. In both the original and validation cohorts, the classifier was reported to diagnose cytomegalovirus status with high specificity and sensitivity. Linkage disequilibrium might explain the correlated functional status among segregating V segments, but an unknown experimental factor could not be excluded. According to the authors, the approach could potentially be generalized to other disease states and immunological phenotypes. Because the 87-base-pair reads could not distinguish some IMGT-functional V segments, including TRBV6-2 and TRBV6-3, those segments were excluded. Assigning TCR associations to individual alleles was difficult when HLA alleles, especially DR and DQ, strongly co-occurred. In a later analysis, most CMV-associated TCR beta chains were found to appear HLA-restricted, with HLA associations seemingly driven largely by CMV exposure. In a later genetic analysis, fewer N-insertions in productive TCRs were reported among donors in an Asian-associated ancestry cluster than the 666-donor mean.

The source is a man aged 35-49 years in good health and CMV-seropositive. What was sequenced was PBMCs. This sequence uses TRBV7-2 and TRBJ2-5; a weak D assignment points to TRBD1 (6 bases agree). The CDR3 loop reads CASSHREQETQYF. The sequenced DNA: TGTGCCAGCAGCCACAGGGAGCAGGAGACCCAGTACTTC. Where the CDR3 stops, the reference TRBV7-2 and TRBJ2-5 genes take over; the full variable domain is GAGVSQSPSNKVTEKGKDVELRCDPISGHTALYWYRQSLGQGLEFLIYFQGNSAPDKSGLPSDRFSAERTGGSVSTLTIQRTQQEDSAVYLCASSHREQETQYFGPGTRLLVL.